The 10 T cell receptor beta chains reported below all come from one sample, sequenced in a study of T cells after yellow fever vaccination. Using its own MiXCR run on the 5' RACE reads, TCRdb lists one record per CDR3 protein. The repertoire consists of around 120,000 distinct CDR3 sequences, with 13% to 15% occurring once and the leading ten covering around 40%. Sample: CD8+ T cells sorted from PBMCs, taken 5 days after the yellow fever booster vaccination. These receptors were taken from a man younger than 35 who received the YFV17D yellow fever vaccine.

CDR3 loop: CASSQDTGNEQFF. DNA for the CDR3: TGCGCCAGCAGCCAAGATACCGGAAATGAGCAGTTCTTC. V usage is TRBV4-1 and J usage is TRBJ2-1; no firm D call. Trimming removed 0 bases at V and 7 bases at J, with 7 bases between. From germline, CDR1 is MGHRA and CDR2 YSYEKL. This CDR3 is built from 13 residues.

This clonotype was picked up many times. The chain links TRBV6-4 to TRBJ1-1; TRBD1 might be the D (5 bases). This CDR3 is 14 amino acids long. Per germline, CDR1 MRHNA and CDR2 SNTAGT. The V end was cut by 3 bases, the J end by 9 bases, with 17 bases between. CDR3 bases: TGTGCCAGCAGTGATTCTGTAGGGACGGGACAAGCTTTCTTT. Amino acid sequence: CASSDSVGTGQAFF.

The chain carries TRBV4-1 and TRBJ1-6; D gene ambiguous. The CDR3 runs to 13 residues. Germline V lookup: CDR1 MGHRA, CDR2 YSYEKL. Trimming removed 4 bases at V and 12 bases at J, with 13 bases between. The CDR3 DNA reads TGCGCCAGCAGCCTTCGGGAGACTAAACCCCTCCACTTT. It yields the protein CASSLRETKPLHF.

In its sample, this clonotype was seen once. The J gene is TRBJ1-5, the V gene TRBV20-1, with no clear D. This CDR3 comprises 16 residues. Germline CDR1 is DFQATT and CDR2 is SNEGSKA (reference sequence). V lost 0 bases, J lost 4 bases, and 16 bases lay in between. The CDR3 DNA sequence: TGCAGTGCTAGAGATCTAGTCCCAGTTCTAAATCAGCCCCAGCATTTT. This encodes CSARDLVPVLNQPQHF.

This chain joins TRBV4-1 and TRBJ1-1, with D possibly matching TRBD1 (6 bases). Germline CDR1 reads MGHRA; CDR2 reads YSYEKL. Trimming removed 0 bases from V and 5 bases from J, with 13 bases in between. The CDR3 contains 15 residues. The CDR3 reads CASSQEAGARTEAFF. For the CDR3, the DNA is TGCGCCAGCAGCCAAGAGGCGGGGGCGCGGACTGAAGCTTTCTTT.

There are a few counts of this clonotype. This chain connects TRBV4-3 to TRBJ2-3, with 15 positions matching TRBD2. Germline CDR1 and CDR2: LGHNA and YSLEER. This CDR3 has 16 residues. J lost 6 bases, V lost 4 bases, and 5 bases had no gene match. The CDR3 sequence: CASSPGTSGGLDTQYF. The DNA of the CDR3 is TGCGCCAGCAGCCCCGGGACTAGCGGGGGGTTGGATACGCAGTATTTT.

The chain carries TRBV4-1 and TRBJ1-5; D ambiguous. This CDR3 is 15 amino acids long. CDR1 and CDR2 (germline): MGHRA, YSYEKL. V was cut by 4 bases and J by 6 bases, with 16 bases left in between. In DNA form, the CDR3 reads TGCGCCAGCAGCCTCCACCACACTGCGGGTCAGCCCCAGCATTTT. Its translation is CASSLHHTAGQPQHF.

There are a few counts of this clonotype. The gene calls are TRBV27 and TRBJ1-3; D is perhaps TRBD1 (6 bases). The CDR3 consists of 13 residues. Trimming left V 7 bases short and J 0 bases short, with 7 bases between. Per germline, CDR1 MNHEY and CDR2 SMNVEV (reference sequence). DNA for the CDR3: TGTGCCAGCAAGGACAGCTCTGGAAACACCATATATTTT. Protein product: CASKDSSGNTIYF.

The chain combines TRBV7-2 with TRBJ1-3; no firm D call. Germline assignment: CDR1 SGHTA and CDR2 FQGNSA. V lost 5 bases to trimming and J lost 0 bases, with 14 bases between them. This CDR3 has 16 amino acids. This chain's CDR3 is CASSRITSSSGNTIYF. DNA of the CDR3: TGTGCCAGCAGCCGTATTACAAGCAGCTCTGGAAACACCATATATTTT.

This chain links TRBV7-9 with TRBJ1-2, with D unresolved. The CDR3 runs 13 residues. Trimming left V 4 bases short and J 4 bases short, with 10 bases between. Germline CDR1 and CDR2: SEHNR and FQNEAQ (reference sequence). The CDR3 reads CASSSGGLYGYTF. CDR3 DNA: TGTGCCAGCAGCTCAGGAGGGCTCTATGGCTACACCTTC.